The 5 T cell receptor beta chains in this list originate from one sample, sequenced in a study of shared clonotypes between healthy human individuals. Here immunoSEQ multiplex PCR was the method, and the copy in TCRdb shows in-frame clones only, minus some. In the table there are about 700,000 clones, 74% of which are singletons. The specimen sequenced was memory CD4+ T cells sorted from blood. Subset meaning: CD45RA-negative fraction. The receptors come from a woman aged 30 to 39 in good health.

This clone was seen only a few times. CDR3 sequence (DNA): TGTGCCAGCAGCCGCAAGACAGGGTACCAAGAGACCCAGTACTTC. It specifies CASSRKTGYQETQYF. The chain recombines TRBV7-2 with TRBJ2-5, with 7 bases lining up with TRBD1. The trim removed 5 bases at V and 0 bases at J, leaving 6 bases unmatched. The CDR3 consists of 15 residues. The germline V gene has CDR1 SGHTA and CDR2 FQGNSA.

This clone was seen a handful of times. The J gene is TRBJ2-6, the V gene TRBV2; TRBD1 agrees at 7 bases. Losses at the gene ends were 6 bases for V and 0 bases for J; bases not matched to a gene: 5. The CDR3 runs 16 residues. Germline V lookup: CDR1 SNHLY, CDR2 FYNNEI. The CDR3 is CASRGTDHSGANVLTF. The CDR3, as DNA: TGTGCCAGCAGAGGGACAGACCACTCTGGGGCCAACGTCCTGACTTTC.

The genes are TRBV5-4 and TRBJ1-5, with TRBD1 matching over 7 bases. The V gene end was trimmed by 7 bases and the J gene end by 0 bases; junction bases not matched to a gene: 10. Germline CDR1 SGHNT, CDR2 YYREEE (reference sequence). This CDR3 has 16 amino acids. CDR3 protein: CASSLDRIHSNQPQHF. The CDR3 coding sequence is TGTGCCAGCTCCTTGGACAGGATCCATAGCAATCAGCCCCAGCATTTT.

The rearrangement uses TRBV20-1 and TRBJ2-7, with unresolved D. V was cut by 4 bases and J by 3 bases, with 7 bases left in between. The CDR3 totals 11 residues. CDR1 DFQATT and CDR2 SNEGSKA come from the germline V gene (reference sequence). Written as DNA, the CDR3 is TGCAGTGCTAAAGCGAACTACGAGCAGTACTTC. Translated: CSAKANYEQYF.

The rearrangement links TRBV25-1 to TRBJ2-3; D might be TRBD2 (5 bases). V shed 3 bases and J shed 6 bases, with 16 bases lying between them. The CDR3 extends over 15 amino acids. Germline V CDR1 and CDR2: MGHDK, SYGVNS. In DNA form, the CDR3 reads TGTGCCAGCAGTGACCGTTCACTAGATAAGGATACGCAGTATTTT. This sequence encodes CASSDRSLDKDTQYF.